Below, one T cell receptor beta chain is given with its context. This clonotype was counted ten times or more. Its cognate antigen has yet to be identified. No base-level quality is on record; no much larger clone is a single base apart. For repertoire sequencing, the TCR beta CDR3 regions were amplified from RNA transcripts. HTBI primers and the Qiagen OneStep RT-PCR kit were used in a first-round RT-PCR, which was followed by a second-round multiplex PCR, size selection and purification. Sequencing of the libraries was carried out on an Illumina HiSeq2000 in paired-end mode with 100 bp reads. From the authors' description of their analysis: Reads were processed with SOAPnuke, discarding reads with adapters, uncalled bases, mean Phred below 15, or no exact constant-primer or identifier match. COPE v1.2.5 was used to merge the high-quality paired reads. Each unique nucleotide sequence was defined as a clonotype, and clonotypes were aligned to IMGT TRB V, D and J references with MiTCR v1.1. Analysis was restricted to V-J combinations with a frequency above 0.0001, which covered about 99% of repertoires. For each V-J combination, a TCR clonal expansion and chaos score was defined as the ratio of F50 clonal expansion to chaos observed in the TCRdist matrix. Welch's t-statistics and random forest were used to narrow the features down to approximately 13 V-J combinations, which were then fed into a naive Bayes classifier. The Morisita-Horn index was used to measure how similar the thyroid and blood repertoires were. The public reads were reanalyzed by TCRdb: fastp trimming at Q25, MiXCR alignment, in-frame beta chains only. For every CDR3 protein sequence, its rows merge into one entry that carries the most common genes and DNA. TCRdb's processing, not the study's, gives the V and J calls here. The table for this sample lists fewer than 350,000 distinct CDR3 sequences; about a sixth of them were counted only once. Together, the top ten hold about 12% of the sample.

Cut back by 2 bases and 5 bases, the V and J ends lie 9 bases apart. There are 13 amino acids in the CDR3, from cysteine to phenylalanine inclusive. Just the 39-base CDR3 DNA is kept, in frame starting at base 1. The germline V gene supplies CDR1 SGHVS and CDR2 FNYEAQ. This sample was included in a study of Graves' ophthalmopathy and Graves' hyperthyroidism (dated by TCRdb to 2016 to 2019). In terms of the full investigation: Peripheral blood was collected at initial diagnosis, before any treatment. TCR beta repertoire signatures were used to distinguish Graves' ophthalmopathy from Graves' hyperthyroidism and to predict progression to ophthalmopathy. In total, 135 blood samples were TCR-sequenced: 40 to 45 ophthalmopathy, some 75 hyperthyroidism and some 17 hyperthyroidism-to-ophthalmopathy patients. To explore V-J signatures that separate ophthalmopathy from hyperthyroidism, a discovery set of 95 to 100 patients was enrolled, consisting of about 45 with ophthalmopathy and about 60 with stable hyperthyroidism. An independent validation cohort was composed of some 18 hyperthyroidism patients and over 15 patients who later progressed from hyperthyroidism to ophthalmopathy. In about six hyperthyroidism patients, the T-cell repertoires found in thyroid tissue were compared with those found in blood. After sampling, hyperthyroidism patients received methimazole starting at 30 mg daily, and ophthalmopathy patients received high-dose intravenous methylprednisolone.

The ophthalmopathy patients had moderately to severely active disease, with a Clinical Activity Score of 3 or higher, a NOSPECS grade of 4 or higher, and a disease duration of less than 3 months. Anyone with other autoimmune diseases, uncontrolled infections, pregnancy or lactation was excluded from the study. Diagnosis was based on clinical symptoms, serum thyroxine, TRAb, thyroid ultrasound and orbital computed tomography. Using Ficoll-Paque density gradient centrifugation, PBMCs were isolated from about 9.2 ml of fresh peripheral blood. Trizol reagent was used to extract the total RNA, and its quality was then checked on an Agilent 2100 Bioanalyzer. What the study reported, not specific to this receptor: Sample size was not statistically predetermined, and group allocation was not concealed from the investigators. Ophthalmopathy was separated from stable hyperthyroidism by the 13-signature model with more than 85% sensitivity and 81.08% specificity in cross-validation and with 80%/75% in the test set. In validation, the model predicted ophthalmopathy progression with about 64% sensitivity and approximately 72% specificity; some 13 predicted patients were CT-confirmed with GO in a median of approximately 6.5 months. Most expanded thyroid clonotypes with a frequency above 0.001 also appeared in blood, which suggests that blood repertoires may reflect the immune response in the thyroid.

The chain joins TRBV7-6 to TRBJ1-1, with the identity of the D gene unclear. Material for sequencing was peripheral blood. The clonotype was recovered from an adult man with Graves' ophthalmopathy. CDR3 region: CASSLKGRTEAFF. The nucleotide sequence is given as TGTGCCAGCAGCTTAAAAGGGAGAACTGAAGCTTTCTTT.